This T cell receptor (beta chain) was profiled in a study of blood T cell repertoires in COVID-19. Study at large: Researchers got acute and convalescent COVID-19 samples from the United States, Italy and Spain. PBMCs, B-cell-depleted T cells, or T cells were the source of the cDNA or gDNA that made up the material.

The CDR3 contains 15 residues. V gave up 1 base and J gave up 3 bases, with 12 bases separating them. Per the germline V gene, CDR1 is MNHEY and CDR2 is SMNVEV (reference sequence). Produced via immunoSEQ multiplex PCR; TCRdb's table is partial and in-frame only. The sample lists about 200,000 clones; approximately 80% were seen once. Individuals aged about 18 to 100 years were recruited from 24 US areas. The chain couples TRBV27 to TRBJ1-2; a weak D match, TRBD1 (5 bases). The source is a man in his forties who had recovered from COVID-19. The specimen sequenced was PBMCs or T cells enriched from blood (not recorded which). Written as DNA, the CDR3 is TGTGCCAGCAGTTTATGGGGCGGCGGAGACTATGGCTACACCTTC. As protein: CASSLWGGGDYGYTF.